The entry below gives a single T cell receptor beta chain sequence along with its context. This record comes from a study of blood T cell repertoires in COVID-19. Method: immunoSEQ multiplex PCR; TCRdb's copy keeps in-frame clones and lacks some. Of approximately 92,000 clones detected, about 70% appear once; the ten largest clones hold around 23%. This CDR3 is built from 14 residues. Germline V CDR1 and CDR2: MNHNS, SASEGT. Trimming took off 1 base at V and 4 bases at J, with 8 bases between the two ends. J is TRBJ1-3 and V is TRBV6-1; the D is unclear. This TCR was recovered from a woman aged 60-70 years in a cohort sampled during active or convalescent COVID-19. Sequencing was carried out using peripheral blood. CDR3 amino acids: CASSEGWSGNTIYF. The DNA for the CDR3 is TGTGCCAGCAGTGAAGGGTGGAGCGGAAACACCATATATTTT.